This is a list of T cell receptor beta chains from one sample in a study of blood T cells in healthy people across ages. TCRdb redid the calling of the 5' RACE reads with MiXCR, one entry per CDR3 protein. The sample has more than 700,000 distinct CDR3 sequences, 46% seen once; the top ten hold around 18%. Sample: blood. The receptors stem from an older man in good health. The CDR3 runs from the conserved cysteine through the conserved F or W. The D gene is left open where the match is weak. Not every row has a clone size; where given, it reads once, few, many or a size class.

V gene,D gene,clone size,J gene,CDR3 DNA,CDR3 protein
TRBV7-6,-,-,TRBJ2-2,TGTGCCAGCAGCGTAGACTTCTCCGGGGAGCTGTTTTTT,CASSVDFSGELFF
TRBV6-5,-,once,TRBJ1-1,TGTGCCAGCAGTTCTCTAAAGACGGGGATATCTGAAGCTTTCTTT,CASSSLKTGISEAFF
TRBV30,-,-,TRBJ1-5,TGTGCCTTGAAGGACAAATCCCGTGCCGCTAATTATCAGCCCCAGCATTTT,CALKDKSRAANYQPQHF
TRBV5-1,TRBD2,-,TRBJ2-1,TGCGCCAGCAGCTTTCAAGGAGCGGGAGAAAACAATGAGCAGTTCTTC,CASSFQGAGENNEQFF
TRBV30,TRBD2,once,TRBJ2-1,TGTGCCGGTAAAGTAGCGGGGCTATACAACGAGCAGTTCTTC,CAGKVAGLYNEQFF
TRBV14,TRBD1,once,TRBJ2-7,TGTGCCAGCAGCCAAGGGGGCCCCAGGGGGCGCGTGAACGAGCAGTACTTC,CASSQGGPRGRVNEQYF
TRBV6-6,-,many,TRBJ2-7,TGTGCCAGCAGTTACGAGACCTACGAGCAGTACTTC,CASSYETYEQYF
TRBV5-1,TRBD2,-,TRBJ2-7,TGCGCCAGCAGCTTGGATAGCGGGAGGGCCGTAAGTGAGCAGTACTTC,CASSLDSGRAVSEQYF
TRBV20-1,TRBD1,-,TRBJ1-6,TGCAGTGCAATTCCCCGGACAGGGGAAGATTCTTCACCCCTCCACTTT,CSAIPRTGEDSSPLHF
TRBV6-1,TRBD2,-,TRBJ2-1,TGTGCCAGCATCCCTAGCGGGGGTTCCTACAATGAGCAGTTCTTC,CASIPSGGSYNEQFF
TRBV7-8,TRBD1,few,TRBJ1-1,TGTGCCAGCAGCAGACTACAGGGGGCCACTGAAGCTTTCTTT,CASSRLQGATEAFF
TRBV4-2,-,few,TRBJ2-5,TGTGCCAGCAGCCAAGAGTCTAATCCCAATGAGCAGTACTTC,CASSQESNPNEQYF
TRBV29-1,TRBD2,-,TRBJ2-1,TGCAGCGTTGGGCTGCTAGCGGCTATGAGCTCCTACAATGAGCAGTTCTTC,CSVGLLAAMSSYNEQFF
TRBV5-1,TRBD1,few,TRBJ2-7,TGCGCCAGCAGCAGGCCGGGACAGGGTTATTACGAGCAGTACTTC,CASSRPGQGYYEQYF
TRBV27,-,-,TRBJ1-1,TGTGCCAGCAGTTTATCCCCCCGGGCTGAAGCTTTCTTT,CASSLSPRAEAFF
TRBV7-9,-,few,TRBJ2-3,TGTGCCAGCCTCCCGCCGGCTAGCACAGATACGCAGTATTTT,CASLPPASTDTQYF
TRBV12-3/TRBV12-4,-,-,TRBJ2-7,TGTGCCAGCACTCTCGGGTCGCCGGGACCAGCGGTCTACGAACAGTACTTC,CASTLGSPGPAVYEQYF
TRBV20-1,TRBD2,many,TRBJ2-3,TGCAGTGCCCTCGGACTAGACCGAGCAACAGATACGCAGTATTTT,CSALGLDRATDTQYF
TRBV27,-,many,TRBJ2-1,TGTGCCAGCACCGCAACTAGTTCCAATGAGCAGTTCTTC,CASTATSSNEQFF
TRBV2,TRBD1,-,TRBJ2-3,TGTGCCACCACAGTCACAGGGGCCTCGGGAGATACGCAGTATTTT,CATTVTGASGDTQYF
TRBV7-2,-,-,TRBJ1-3,TGTGCCAGCAGCCCTCGCGGGGGGGCAGGAAACACCATATATTTT,CASSPRGGAGNTIYF
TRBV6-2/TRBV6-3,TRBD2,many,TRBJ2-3,TGTGCCAGTACTAGCGGGATTGGGGACACAGATACGCAGTATTTT,CASTSGIGDTDTQYF
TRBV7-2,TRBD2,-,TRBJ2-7,TGTGCCAGCAGCTGGGGACTAGCGGGCTCCTACGAGCAGTACTTC,CASSWGLAGSYEQYF
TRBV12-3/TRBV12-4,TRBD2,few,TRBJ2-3,TGTGCCAGCAGTTTCCTGACTAGCGGGAGTGCAGATACGCAGTATTTT,CASSFLTSGSADTQYF
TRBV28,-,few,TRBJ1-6,TGTGCCAGCAGTTACACACAGGTCTGGGATTCACCCCTCCACTTT,CASSYTQVWDSPLHF
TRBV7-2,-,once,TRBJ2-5,TGTGCCAGCAGCTTAGGCCAGAGGAAGGAGACCCAGTACTTC,CASSLGQRKETQYF
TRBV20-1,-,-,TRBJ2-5,TGCAGTGCTTCCCGGGGTTTCAAAGAGACCCAGTACTTC,CSASRGFKETQYF
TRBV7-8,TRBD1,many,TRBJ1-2,TGTGCCAGCAGCACAGACAGGGGGAACTATGGCTACACCTTC,CASSTDRGNYGYTF
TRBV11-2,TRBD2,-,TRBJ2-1,TGTGCCAGCCGCCGTCTAGGGGCTGGTAGCGGGAGCTCCTACAATGAGCAGTTCTTC,CASRRLGAGSGSSYNEQFF
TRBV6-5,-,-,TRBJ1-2,TGTGCCAGCAGTTATTATGGATATGGCTACACCTTC,CASSYYGYGYTF
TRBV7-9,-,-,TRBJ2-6,TGTGCCAGCAGCTCGCGGGTTACCACCTCTGGGGCCAACGTCCTGACTTTC,CASSSRVTTSGANVLTF
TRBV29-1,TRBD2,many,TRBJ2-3,TGCAGCGTTGAAGGTCGTATAGCGGGTCCCACAGATACGCAGTATTTT,CSVEGRIAGPTDTQYF
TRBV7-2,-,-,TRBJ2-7,TGTGCCAGCAGCTTAGGACACGGGGCCTACGAGCAGTACTTC,CASSLGHGAYEQYF
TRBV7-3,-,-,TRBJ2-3,TGTGCCAGCAGCTTAGGTCCAGGGGCAGGCACAGATACGCAGTATTTT,CASSLGPGAGTDTQYF
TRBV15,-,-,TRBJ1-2,TGTGCCACCAGCAGAGATCTTTTTAGCTACACCTTC,CATSRDLFSYTF
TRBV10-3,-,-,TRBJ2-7,TGTGCCATCAGTGAGGAGGGCCTGTACAATGAGCAGTACTTC,CAISEEGLYNEQYF
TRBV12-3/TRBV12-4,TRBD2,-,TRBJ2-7,TGTGCCAGCAGTTTAATCCTGGCGGGAGGCTTCCGCGAGCAGTACTTC,CASSLILAGGFREQYF
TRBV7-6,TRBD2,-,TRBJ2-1,TGTGCCAGCAGCCCGGGACTAGCGTACGATGAGCAGTTCTTC,CASSPGLAYDEQFF
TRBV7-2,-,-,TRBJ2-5,TGTGCCAGCACCCCTATCGGCTACCAAGAGACCCAGTACTTC,CASTPIGYQETQYF
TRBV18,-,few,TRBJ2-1,TGTGCCAGCTCACCGACGGCTGAGCAGTTCTTC,CASSPTAEQFF
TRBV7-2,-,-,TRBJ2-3,TGTGCCAGCAGCTTAGGACAGACAGTAGATACGCAGTATTTT,CASSLGQTVDTQYF
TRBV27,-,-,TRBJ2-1,TGTGCCAGTCGAGACCTCCGTAGTCGGGATGAGCAGTTCTTC,CASRDLRSRDEQFF
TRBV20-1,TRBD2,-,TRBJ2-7,TGCAGTGCCCGCAATAGCGGGAGGGGCGAGCAGTACTTC,CSARNSGRGEQYF
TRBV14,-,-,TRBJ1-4,TGTGCCAGCAGCCAAGCCCCGGGCAGCGTAAATGAAAAACTGTTTTTT,CASSQAPGSVNEKLFF
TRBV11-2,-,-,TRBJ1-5,TGTGCCAGCAGCTTAGATGCAGGGTGGGGCAATCAGCCCCAGCATTTT,CASSLDAGWGNQPQHF
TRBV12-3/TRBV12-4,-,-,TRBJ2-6,TGTGCCAGCGGGCAGAGCTCTGGGGCCAACGTCCTGACTTTC,CASGQSSGANVLTF
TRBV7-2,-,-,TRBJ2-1,TGTGCCAGCAGCTTAGGATCCGGACTTCGAGCCTACAATGAGCAGTTCTTC,CASSLGSGLRAYNEQFF
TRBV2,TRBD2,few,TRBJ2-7,TGTGCCGGACATACTAGCGGGAGTATCGAGCAGTACTTC,CAGHTSGSIEQYF
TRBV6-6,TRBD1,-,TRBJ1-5,TGTGCCAGCAGTAAACAGGGGGCGAATCAGCCCCAGCATTTT,CASSKQGANQPQHF
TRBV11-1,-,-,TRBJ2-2,TGTGCCAGCAGCTTAGCTTTCCTGGAGCCGGGCACCGGGGAGCTGTTTTTT,CASSLAFLEPGTGELFF
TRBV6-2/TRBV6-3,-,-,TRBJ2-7,TGTGCCAGCAGTTATCAGCGGAGCTACGAGCAGTACTTC,CASSYQRSYEQYF
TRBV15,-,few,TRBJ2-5,TGTGCCACCAGCAGCCTGACCTTGGAGCGGGAGACCCAGTACTTC,CATSSLTLERETQYF
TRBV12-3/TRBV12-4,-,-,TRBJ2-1,TGTGCCAGCACCCAGTCTGACCCTAACTCCTACAATGAGCAGTTCTTC,CASTQSDPNSYNEQFF
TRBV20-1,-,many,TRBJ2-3,TGCAGTGCTAGAGATCTGTATGAGAGCCGAGGGGTCGGTACGCAGTATTTT,CSARDLYESRGVGTQYF
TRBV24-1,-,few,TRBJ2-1,TGTGCCACCAGTTCAACCGTTCAGCCAGGCAATGAGCAGTTCTTC,CATSSTVQPGNEQFF
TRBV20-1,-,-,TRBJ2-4,TGCAGTGCTCCGACTAGTTCCAAAAACATTCAGTACTTC,CSAPTSSKNIQYF
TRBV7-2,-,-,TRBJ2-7,TGTGCCAGCAGCTTAGTTGCAGGGGGAAGCGGGGGTTACGAGCAGTACTTC,CASSLVAGGSGGYEQYF